The clone carrying this TCR beta chain was counted only a few times. V lost 0 bases, J lost 0 bases, and 6 bases lay in between. CDR3 length equals 15 residues. Germline lookup yields CDR1 LNHDA and CDR2 SQIVND (reference sequence). The repertoire was sequenced with immunoSEQ multiplex PCR; TCRdb's copy has only in-frame clones and lacks some. The sample lists around 160,000 clones; roughly 80% were seen once. These data come from a study of blood T cell repertoires in COVID-19. This clonotype was sampled from a human donor with acute or convalescent COVID-19. The donor label of this sample is uncertain. The material sequenced was peripheral blood. V gene TRBV19 combines with J gene TRBJ1-5; D remains ambiguous. The CDR3 reads CASSIDHTSNQPQHF. The CDR3 bases are TGTGCCAGTAGTATAGATCACACTAGCAATCAGCCCCAGCATTTT.